This T cell receptor beta chain originates from a study of T cell clusters in autoimmune cytopenias. Study-level background: Healthy donor controls had a mean age of around 57 years and median age of approximately 60 years. Study-level points and caveats: The T cell clusters were defined only in silico, without experimental functional validation. Clustering suggested that physiological T cell clusters were missing in primary autoimmune cytopenia patients.

One tube held mixed TRB-A and TRB-B primer pools for touch-down PCR. TCRdb reprocessed the multiplex PCR reads and stores each CDR3 protein as one record, lacking DNA. The sample includes about 3,000 distinct CDR3 sequences. The CDR3 runs to 16 residues. Germline V gene lookup returns CDR1 KGHSH and CDR2 LQKENI. This clonotype is labeled medium-sized based on frequency. What it binds is not known. TRB was amplified from roughly 270 ng of peripheral blood genomic DNA per sample. These same data were also listed under a study on T cell repertoires in aging, cancer and after chemotherapy. That paper states: Healthy donor repertoires were recorded over several months to years and showed clear clonal overlap.

V is TRBV18 and J is TRBJ2-5; TCRdb's D call of TRBD1 is untestable without DNA. This TCR was sampled from a human donor in good health. The sequenced sample was peripheral blood. CDR3 residues: CASSPIIGTPQETQYF.